Listed below are T cell receptor beta chains from one sample, sequenced in a study of T-cell reconstitution after alpha-beta-depleted transplantation in children. TCRdb re-called the PCR reads through MiXCR, storing one row per CDR3 protein. The data contain under 140,000 distinct CDR3 sequences, under 13% of them singletons. Sequences were derived from PBMCs from the stem cell graft donor, sampled from the stem cell graft. These receptors originate from a human donor who donated a stem cell graft to a child with acute lymphoblastic leukemia. CDR3s leave out the opening cysteine and the closing phenylalanine or tryptophan.

cdr3_aa: AISDGNSYNEQF
v_call: TRBV19
j_call: TRBJ2-1

cdr3_aa: ASSLNANTGELF
v_call: TRBV7-3
j_call: TRBJ2-2

cdr3_aa: ASRYRETQY
v_call: TRBV12-3/TRBV12-4
j_call: TRBJ2-5

cdr3_aa: ASSSLPGLADHEQY
v_call: TRBV7-9
j_call: TRBJ2-7

cdr3_aa: ASSFRRQGVNNEKLF
v_call: TRBV5-1
j_call: TRBJ1-4

cdr3_aa: ATSKDRGVGGTDTQY
v_call: TRBV15
j_call: TRBJ2-3

cdr3_aa: ASSLAQTGSYEQY
v_call: TRBV7-2
j_call: TRBJ2-7

cdr3_aa: ASSRPLTGADTQY
v_call: TRBV6-5
j_call: TRBJ2-3

cdr3_aa: ASSLDPSGGASYEQY
v_call: TRBV5-1
j_call: TRBJ2-7

cdr3_aa: ASSPGGALGEQF
v_call: TRBV28
j_call: TRBJ2-1

cdr3_aa: ASSLTDSYGYT
v_call: TRBV28
j_call: TRBJ1-2

cdr3_aa: ASSTLLKGGYNEQF
v_call: TRBV19
j_call: TRBJ2-1

cdr3_aa: ASSLPRGGRETQY
v_call: TRBV5-1
j_call: TRBJ2-5

cdr3_aa: ASSPFSTGRGEQY
v_call: TRBV5-5
j_call: TRBJ2-7

cdr3_aa: ASSPSLWEYYEQY
v_call: TRBV27
j_call: TRBJ2-7

cdr3_aa: SVLAGTDTQY
v_call: TRBV29-1
j_call: TRBJ2-3

cdr3_aa: ASSYGANTGELF
v_call: TRBV12-3/TRBV12-4
j_call: TRBJ2-2

cdr3_aa: ASSLDAGRTDTQY
v_call: TRBV5-4
j_call: TRBJ2-3

cdr3_aa: SAQAGISYEQY
v_call: TRBV20-1
j_call: TRBJ2-7

cdr3_aa: ASSLSTGRTEAF
v_call: TRBV11-2
j_call: TRBJ1-1

cdr3_aa: ASSPTGAGTEAF
v_call: TRBV12-3/TRBV12-4
j_call: TRBJ1-1

cdr3_aa: ASSLVTSGSPGDTQY
v_call: TRBV5-1
j_call: TRBJ2-3

cdr3_aa: ASSSQQGRAYEQY
v_call: TRBV5-1
j_call: TRBJ2-7

cdr3_aa: ASSRGGLEETQY
v_call: TRBV6-1
j_call: TRBJ2-5

cdr3_aa: ASSSGGGDAYNEQF
v_call: TRBV4-2
j_call: TRBJ2-1

cdr3_aa: ASSYRGGSNQPQH
v_call: TRBV6-2/TRBV6-3
j_call: TRBJ1-5

cdr3_aa: ASRLSSYEQY
v_call: TRBV28
j_call: TRBJ2-7

cdr3_aa: SASELGQGYEQY
v_call: TRBV20-1
j_call: TRBJ2-7

cdr3_aa: ATSTRAFSSGANVLT
v_call: TRBV3-1
j_call: TRBJ2-6

cdr3_aa: ASSHPLSMEVDEQY
v_call: TRBV3-1
j_call: TRBJ2-7

cdr3_aa: ASSLEFGQGNQPQH
v_call: TRBV12-3/TRBV12-4
j_call: TRBJ1-5

cdr3_aa: ASSANRQGRGKNIQY
v_call: TRBV7-2
j_call: TRBJ2-4

cdr3_aa: SATGLAGVSAYEQY
v_call: TRBV20-1
j_call: TRBJ2-7

cdr3_aa: ASSSKRLSTGELF
v_call: TRBV7-2
j_call: TRBJ2-2

cdr3_aa: ASSVAYEQY
v_call: TRBV7-2
j_call: TRBJ2-7

cdr3_aa: ATSRDFRRETQY
v_call: TRBV15
j_call: TRBJ2-5

cdr3_aa: SARAGGDTGELF
v_call: TRBV29-1
j_call: TRBJ2-2

cdr3_aa: ASSPPVHNEQF
v_call: TRBV5-1
j_call: TRBJ2-1

cdr3_aa: ASGESKETQY
v_call: TRBV5-1
j_call: TRBJ2-5

cdr3_aa: ASSRQFGYT
v_call: TRBV2
j_call: TRBJ1-2

cdr3_aa: ASSPRTIPLTQY
v_call: TRBV27
j_call: TRBJ2-5

cdr3_aa: SAIGPNGYNEQF
v_call: TRBV20-1
j_call: TRBJ2-1

cdr3_aa: ASSESEDEQY
v_call: TRBV10-2
j_call: TRBJ2-7

cdr3_aa: ASSFTGAHNQPQH
v_call: TRBV5-1
j_call: TRBJ1-5

cdr3_aa: SAPKTGTSNEQF
v_call: TRBV20-1
j_call: TRBJ2-1

cdr3_aa: SAFRTSGRTGNEQF
v_call: TRBV20-1
j_call: TRBJ2-1

cdr3_aa: ASSYPGQVTDTQY
v_call: TRBV6-8
j_call: TRBJ2-3

cdr3_aa: ASSSSSRKNSPLH
v_call: TRBV7-2
j_call: TRBJ1-6

cdr3_aa: ASMNKSGSIGKLF
v_call: TRBV10-2
j_call: TRBJ1-4

cdr3_aa: ASKTNDRYNSPLH
v_call: TRBV6-2/TRBV6-3
j_call: TRBJ1-6

cdr3_aa: ALSPRPGGTGRFNQPQH
v_call: TRBV12-3/TRBV12-4
j_call: TRBJ1-5

cdr3_aa: ASGSPGLGTYSGNTIY
v_call: TRBV12-5
j_call: TRBJ1-3